Each of the 20 T cell receptor beta chains below was sequenced from the same sample in a study of cytomegalovirus exposure and HLA in healthy donors. Amplification used 60 Vbeta primers and 13 Jbeta primers. Sequenced by immunoSEQ multiplex PCR; TCRdb stores in-frame clones only, minus some. The repertoire holds fewer than 150,000 clones, 78% seen once, with about 2.8% in the top ten. The sample consisted of PBMCs. The receptors were gathered from a male donor in good health and CMV-seronegative.

The V gene is TRBV21-1, the J gene TRBJ2-7; TRBD2 is taken as the D call from the table, unchecked against the DNA. TRBV21-1 is noted as a pseudogene. The CDR3 loop spans 13 amino acids. The CDR3 here is CASPSGGFYEQYF. In DNA form, the CDR3 reads TGTGCCAGCCCTAGCGGGGGATTCTACGAGCAGTACTTC.

This rearrangement joins TRBV4-1 to TRBJ1-1, with D perhaps matching TRBD1 (5 bases). This CDR3 spans 15 amino acids. V lost 3 bases, J lost 3 bases, and 14 bases lay in between. The germline V gene has CDR1 MGHRA and CDR2 YSYEKL. The CDR3 bases are TGCGCCAGCAGCCAGCCTGACAAGGGGCACACTGAAGCTTTCTTT. This codes for CASSQPDKGHTEAFF.

The gene calls are TRBV2 and TRBJ2-7; 11 nucleotides line up with TRBD2. The CDR3 runs 15 residues. Germline CDR1 reads SNHLY; CDR2 reads FYNNEI. After removal of 6 bases from V and 7 bases from J, the junction contained 11 bases not matched to a gene. The CDR3 DNA is TGTGCCAGCAGCGTCACTAGCGGGAGAAGGATTGAGCAGTACTTC. It translates to CASSVTSGRRIEQYF.

The genes are TRBV5-6 and TRBJ1-4; 8 bases align to TRBD1. The germline gives CDR1 SGHDT, CDR2 YYEEEE. The CDR3 runs 15 residues. V dropped 4 bases and J dropped 4; count of bases not matched to a gene: 6. CDR3: CASSEGTGINEKLFF. CDR3 sequence (DNA): TGTGCCAGCAGCGAAGGGACAGGTATTAATGAAAAACTGTTTTTT.

This clone was found once. The chain's CDR3 is CASSVGQSSGNTIYF. For the CDR3, the DNA is TGTGCCAGCAGCGTAGGCCAGTCCTCTGGAAACACCATATATTTT. The chain links TRBV9 to TRBJ1-3, with D hard to call. V gave up 0 bases and J gave up 0 bases, with 7 bases separating them. This CDR3 region has 15 residues. Germline CDR1 is SGDLS and CDR2 is YYNGEE.

There are a few counts of this clone. The chain's CDR3 is CASSLVGGDGYTF. The CDR3 DNA sequence: TGTGCCAGCAGCTTGGTCGGAGGGGATGGCTACACCTTC. This chain links TRBV5-4 with TRBJ1-2; possible D gene TRBD1, 5 bases. The CDR3 has 13 residues. CDR1 and CDR2 (germline): SGHNT, YYREEE (reference sequence). Between the trimmed V and J ends, which lost 0 bases and 6 bases, there was a span of 9 bases.

About this clone: Other DNA sequences in this specimen translate into the identical CDR3. This sequence joins TRBV27 and TRBJ2-1; D remains unclear. This CDR3 has 11 amino acids. Looked up from germline, CDR1 is MNHEY and CDR2 is SMNVEV (reference sequence). Trimming removed 3 bases from V and 14 bases from J, with 11 bases in between. The CDR3 sequence: CASSFPGREFF. As DNA, the CDR3 is TGTGCCAGCAGTTTTCCGGGTCGAGAGTTCTTC.

V is TRBV4-1 and J is TRBJ2-5; 7 bases map to TRBD2. V shed 4 bases and J 1 base; nucleotides not matched to a gene: 9. Germline CDR1 MGHRA, CDR2 YSYEKL. The CDR3 is 16 residues long. The CDR3 here is CASSREAGLRQETQYF. The CDR3 DNA follows: TGCGCCAGCAGCCGGGAAGCGGGGCTCCGCCAAGAGACCCAGTACTTC.

The chain carries TRBV30 and TRBJ2-5; 9 bases match TRBD1. The CDR3 contains 14 residues. The V and J ends lost 1 base and 5 bases, in that order; junction bases with no gene match: 5. Germline assignment: CDR1 GTSNPN and CDR2 SVGIG (reference sequence). The CDR3 nucleotides read TGTGCCTGGAGTGGGACAGGGGTTGGGGAGACCCAGTACTTC. Protein product: CAWSGTGVGETQYF. Full variable domain (rest looked up from reference TRBV30 and TRBJ2-5): SQTIHQWPATLVQPVGSPLSLECTVEGTSNPNLYWYRQAAGRGLQLLFYSVGIGQISSEVPQNLSASRPQDRQFILSSKKLLLSDSGFYLCAWSGTGVGETQYFGPGTRLLVL.

The genes are TRBV19 and TRBJ2-7; 7 nucleotides agree with TRBD2. V lost 3 bases and J lost 2; bases outside the gene matches: 7. The CDR3 covers 15 residues. CDR1 and CDR2 from the germline V gene are LNHDA and SQIVND (reference sequence). CDR3 sequence (DNA): TGTGCCAGTAGTATCCCGGGGGGAGGGCCCTACGAGCAGTACTTC. It translates to CASSIPGGGPYEQYF.

This clone was seen once. The V and J genes are TRBV4-2 and TRBJ2-5; 10 bases fit TRBD2. Trimming at V came to 2 bases and at J to 1 base, leaving 13 bases not matched to a gene. CDR1 and CDR2 (germline): LGHNA, YNFKEQ. This CDR3 contains 19 residues. The CDR3 loop is CASSQPILAGAHPQETQYF. The CDR3 DNA sequence: TGTGCCAGCAGCCAACCAATCCTAGCGGGAGCCCACCCCCAAGAGACCCAGTACTTC.

V usage is TRBV7-9 and J usage is TRBJ2-2, with TRBD1 as a possible D gene (5 bases). The V gene's germline CDR1 is SEHNR and CDR2 FQNEAQ (reference sequence). V lost 1 base to trimming and J lost 1 base, with 7 bases between them. This CDR3 is built from 15 residues. The chain's CDR3 is CASSLDRRNTGELFF. In nucleotides, the CDR3 is TGTGCCAGCAGCTTAGACAGGAGGAACACCGGGGAGCTGTTTTTT. The entire variable domain, with the rest obtained from reference TRBV7-9 and TRBJ2-2, is as follows: DTGVSQNPRHKITKRGQNVTFRCDPISEHNRLYWYRQTLGQGPEFLTYFQNEAQLEKSRLLSDRFSAERPKGSFSTLEIQRTEQGDSAMYLCASSLDRRNTGELFFGEGSRLTVL.

About this clone itself: The same CDR3 also results from other DNA sequences found in this sample. The chain employs TRBV5-1 and TRBJ1-2; D ambiguous. CDR1 and CDR2 (germline): SGHRS, YFSETQ. The CDR3 extends over 13 amino acids. V gave up 0 bases and J gave up 5 bases, with 8 bases separating them. CDR3 bases: TGCGCCAGCAGCTTGGACAGCAATTATGGCTACACCTTC. It specifies CASSLDSNYGYTF. Full variable domain (rest looked up from reference TRBV5-1 and TRBJ1-2): KAGVTQTPRYLIKTRGQQVTLSCSPISGHRSVSWYQQTPGQGLQFLFEYFSETQRNKGNFPGRFSGRQFSNSRSEMNVSTLELGDSALYLCASSLDSNYGYTFGSGTRLTVV.

About this clone: An end of the junction does not agree with germline; a read error may underlie this. The DNA for the CDR3 is TGTGCCACCCGCAGAGATCAAGGACAGCACTCTGGAAACACCATATATTTT. It translates to CATRRDQGQHSGNTIYF. The chain employs TRBV15 and TRBJ1-3; TRBD1 might be the D (6 bases). The CDR3 has 17 amino acids. The V gene's germline CDR1 is LNHNV and CDR2 YYDKDF (reference sequence).

This rearrangement joins TRBV5-4 to TRBJ1-1; TRBD1 matches 7 bases. CDR3 size: 14 residues. CDR1 is SGHNT and CDR2 is YYREEE in the germline V gene (reference sequence). With 3 bases clipped from V and 7 bases from J, the junction kept 9 bases outside the gene matches. The CDR3 DNA reads TGTGCCAGCAGCTCGATCACAGGGGCCCTTGAAGCTTTCTTT. Protein sequence: CASSSITGALEAFF.

The rearrangement links TRBV7-9 to TRBJ2-1; 10 nucleotides line up with TRBD2. CDR1 is SEHNR and CDR2 is FQNEAQ in the germline V gene (reference sequence). The V gene end was trimmed by 2 bases and the J gene end by 8 bases; junction bases not matched to a gene: 15. This CDR3 comprises 18 residues. The CDR3 sequence: CASSLLTSGAYTSDEQFF. Here the CDR3 DNA reads TGTGCCAGCAGCTTACTCACTAGCGGGGCCTATACAAGCGATGAGCAGTTCTTC.

This clone was observed once. A read error may produce the germline difference seen at one junction end. The chain employs TRBV5-1 and TRBJ1-2; TRBD1 is a possible D gene (6 bases). CDR3 length: 13 residues. Germline lookup yields CDR1 SGHRS and CDR2 YFSETQ. The DNA for the CDR3 is TGCGCCGGCAGCTTCTCAGGGGACTATGGCTACACCTTC. Its translation is CAGSFSGDYGYTF.

This rearrangement joins TRBV30 to TRBJ1-2; possible D gene TRBD1, 6 bases. The germline V gene has CDR1 GTSNPN and CDR2 SVGIG (reference sequence). The CDR3 has 17 residues. Trimming took off 1 base at V and 8 bases at J, with 26 bases between the two ends. The chain's CDR3 is CAWSADPYLTGTVGYTF. In nucleotides, the CDR3 is TGTGCCTGGAGTGCAGACCCCTACCTTACAGGGACGGTGGGCTACACCTTC.

The chain joins TRBV6-1 to TRBJ2-1; TRBD1 is a possible D gene (5 bases). The CDR3 contains 18 residues. Trimming removed 2 bases from V and 3 bases from J, with 20 bases in between. CDR1 MNHNS and CDR2 SASEGT come from the germline V gene. The DNA for the CDR3 is TGTGCCAGCAGTGAAATCGCGATCCAAGACAGCTACTACAATGAGCAGTTCTTC. Translating it yields CASSEIAIQDSYYNEQFF.

V usage is TRBV6-1 and J usage is TRBJ1-4; 8 nucleotides agree with TRBD1. There are 18 residues in the CDR3. Germline CDR1 MNHNS, CDR2 SASEGT. Losses at the gene ends were 4 bases for V and 0 bases for J; bases not matched to a gene: 10. The CDR3 reads CASSVGRGLKATNEKLFF. CDR3 DNA sequence: TGTGCCAGCAGTGTCGGCAGGGGGCTTAAGGCAACTAATGAAAAACTGTTTTTT.